What follows is one T cell receptor (beta chain) and its context. What it recognizes is unknown. The sample is drawn from a study of regulatory T cells in long-lasting Graves disease. Regarding the study as a whole: Favored usage of TRBV28, TRBJ1-2 and TRBJ2-5 was recorded in persistent disease. Patients whose Graves' disease persisted exhibited lower TCR diversity than those newly diagnosed. Results may be inaccurate due to the small sample size.

Described time point: persistent/refractory GD, antithyroid drugs over 5 years with positive TRAb. Extracted RNA from PBMCs served as the source of the TCR library. The authors built TCR beta libraries using iRepertoire HTBI primers and Arm-PCR of CDR3 regions. Methods used by the authors: About 62 TRBV and approximately 13 TRBJ segments were identified across samples. TCRdb reprocessed the multiplex PCR reads via MiXCR and lists one record per CDR3 protein. The V and J calls were determined by TCRdb, not by the authors. The data hold about 460,000 distinct CDR3 sequences, with under 25% observed a single time. Trimming took off 2 bases at V and 2 bases at J, with 9 bases between the two ends. Per germline, CDR1 MNHEY and CDR2 SVGEGT. This CDR3 region has 15 residues.

The chain couples TRBV6-2 or TRBV6-3 to TRBJ1-4; D is unclear. This clonotype was obtained from a female donor with Graves disease. Source: peripheral blood mononuclear cells (PBMCs), taken when the disease was refractory, from a patient treated with antithyroid drugs. CDR3 loop: CASSYRPGTNEKLFF. The CDR3 coding sequence is TGTGCCAGCAGTTACAGGCCGGGGACTAATGAAAAACTGTTTTTT.